This entry lists 25 T cell receptor beta chains sequenced from one sample in a study of T cell repertoires in cytomegalovirus infection. One entry per CDR3 protein, called by TCRdb with MiXCR from the reads. Among hundreds of thousands of distinct CDR3 sequences listed, 11% were seen once. Sample: PBMCs. The receptors stem from a human donor in good health (CMV status not recorded). Some clones in this sample may be carry-over from other donors' samples.

The V gene is TRBV7-9, the J gene TRBJ2-3; 9 nucleotides match TRBD2. The junction had 12 bases not matched to a gene; V was cut back by 3 bases and J by 5 bases. From germline, CDR1 is SEHNR and CDR2 FQNEAQ (reference sequence). The CDR3 sequence is 17 residues long. The CDR3 DNA reads TGTGCCAGCAGCTTGGCTAGCGGGACTTTAGCAGGAGATACGCAGTATTTT. This sequence encodes CASSLASGTLAGDTQYF.

On this clonotype itself: Since a much larger clone is just one base distant, this may be a read error. The CDR3 end shows no conserved phenylalanine or tryptophan, and so a read error is likely. The chain has TRBV5-6 and TRBJ2-4; D possibly matches TRBD1 or TRBD2 (6 bases each). The CDR3 spans 17 residues. Trimming left V 6 bases short and J 3 bases short, with 22 bases between. Germline CDR1 is SGHDT and CDR2 is YYEEEE. The CDR3 DNA follows: TGTGCCAGCACCCGTGGGGGGCTCACCGGGGGCAAAAACATTCAGTACCTC. It encodes CASTRGGLTGGKNIQYL.

There are many counts of this clonotype. V usage is TRBV9 and J usage is TRBJ2-1; 10 bases align to TRBD2. Germline V gene data show CDR1 as SGDLS and CDR2 as YYNGEE. The junction had 4 bases not matched to a gene; V was cut back by 1 base and J by 6 bases. The CDR3 contains 15 residues. The CDR3 DNA sequence: TGTGCCAGCAGCGTATGGACTAGCGGACTCAATGAGCAGTTCTTC. Translation: CASSVWTSGLNEQFF. The variable domain in full, completed from reference TRBV9 and TRBJ2-1, reads DSGVTQTPKHLITATGQRVTLRCSPRSGDLSVYWYQQSLDQGLQFLIQYYNGEERAKGNILERFSAQQFPDLHSELNLSSLELGDSALYFCASSVWTSGLNEQFFGPGTRLTVL.

This clonotype was picked up many times. The chain carries TRBV7-9 and TRBJ1-3; no definite D call. Deletions cut 4 bases from V and 1 base from J, with 14 bases between. This CDR3 is 16 amino acids long. CDR1 and CDR2 (germline): SEHNR, FQNEAQ (reference sequence). The CDR3 DNA reads TGTGCCAGCAGCTCACAAGGCCATCGGTCTGGAAACACCATATATTTT. Its translation: CASSSQGHRSGNTIYF. Combining the CDR3 with reference TRBV7-9 and TRBJ1-3 gives the whole variable domain DTGVSQNPRHKITKRGQNVTFRCDPISEHNRLYWYRQTLGQGPEFLTYFQNEAQLEKSRLLSDRFSAERPKGSFSTLEIQRTEQGDSAMYLCASSSQGHRSGNTIYFGEGSWLTVV.

This clonotype was observed many times. V usage is TRBV6-2 or TRBV6-3 and J usage is TRBJ2-3; the D gene is possibly TRBD2 (5 bases). Germline loops: CDR1 MNHEY, CDR2 SVGEGT. The CDR3 spans 12 residues. Trimming stripped 5 bases from V and 6 bases from J, with 9 bases between. CDR3 residues: CASSGSADTQYF. CDR3 coding DNA: TGTGCCAGCAGTGGGAGCGCGGATACGCAGTATTTT.

This clonotype was seen ten or more times. V and J are TRBV7-9 and TRBJ2-1, with no clear D. There are 14 residues in the CDR3. CDR1 and CDR2 (germline): SEHNR, FQNEAQ (reference sequence). V lost 5 bases and J lost 5, with 13 bases in between. The CDR3 spells CASSPPYVDNEQFF. As DNA, the CDR3 is TGTGCCAGCAGCCCCCCATATGTCGACAATGAGCAGTTCTTC.

This sequence joins TRBV7-3 and TRBJ2-7; no clear D gene. The germline V gene encodes CDR1 SGHTA and CDR2 FQGTGA. V gave up 5 bases and J gave up 6 bases, with 17 bases separating them. The CDR3 extends over 14 amino acids. In nucleotides, the CDR3 is TGTGCCAGCAGCCCCGCTCGAGGTTGGACCGAGCAGTACTTC. Translation gives CASSPARGWTEQYF.

This clonotype showed up many times. The chain couples TRBV10-3 to TRBJ1-1; D uncertain. CDR3 length equals 12 residues. CDR1 is ENHRY, CDR2 SYGVKD, per germline. Trimming stripped 7 bases from V and 8 bases from J, with 14 bases between. The CDR3, as DNA: TGTGCCATCACAACGGCGGGAGGGGAAGCTTTCTTT. Translating it yields CAITTAGGEAFF.

This clonotype was observed a handful of times. J is TRBJ2-5 and V is TRBV15, with 9 bases matching TRBD2. Per germline, CDR1 LNHNV and CDR2 YYDKDF (reference sequence). This CDR3 region has 14 residues. The trim removed 7 bases at V and 3 bases at J, leaving 6 bases unmatched. The CDR3 bases are TGTGCCACCACCTCCCTAGCGGGGAAAGAGACCCAGTACTTC. It yields the protein CATTSLAGKETQYF.

The chain employs TRBV5-1 and TRBJ2-7, with D perhaps being TRBD1 or TRBD2 (5 bases each). CDR1 is SGHRS and CDR2 is YFSETQ in the germline V gene. The CDR3 spans 13 residues. V was clipped by 3 bases and J by 4 bases, with 11 bases between them. The CDR3 reads CASSYEGTYEQYF. CDR3 nucleotides: TGCGCCAGCAGCTATGAGGGGACGTACGAGCAGTACTTC.

This clonotype was picked up many times. The chain combines TRBV9 with TRBJ2-1; D is uncertain. V shed 4 bases and J shed 0 bases, with 14 bases lying between them. The CDR3 has 16 residues. The germline gives CDR1 SGDLS, CDR2 YYNGEE. This CDR3 reads CASSPSGYPSYNEQFF. The DNA of the CDR3 is TGTGCCAGCAGCCCCTCCGGATACCCCTCCTACAATGAGCAGTTCTTC.

This clonotype is categorized as medium-sized (0.01 to 0.1%). The V gene is TRBV6-6, the J gene TRBJ1-2; D remains unclear. Germline V gene data show CDR1 as MNHNY and CDR2 as SVGAGI (reference sequence). The V gene lost 5 bases and the J gene lost 7 bases, with 11 bases spanning the gap. The CDR3 loop spans 12 amino acids. CDR3 region: CASSLHRGGYTF. The CDR3 DNA reads as TGTGCCAGCAGTCTCCACCGGGGTGGCTACACCTTC.

In this sample, this clonotype turned up many times. This sequence joins TRBV27 and TRBJ2-2; a weak D match, TRBD2 (6 bases). V gave up 2 bases and J gave up 5 bases, with 15 bases separating them. The CDR3 has 16 amino acids. Germline loops: CDR1 MNHEY, CDR2 SMNVEV (reference sequence). The CDR3 loop is CASSLNYRGITGELFF. CDR3 DNA: TGTGCCAGCAGTTTAAATTACCGCGGGATTACCGGGGAGCTGTTTTTT.

This clonotype was counted many times. The chain carries TRBV11-2 and TRBJ2-1, with 10 bases that match TRBD2. Germline V gives CDR1 SGHAT, CDR2 FQNNGV. The CDR3 consists of 16 residues. Unmatched junction bases numbered 9, after V lost 5 bases and J lost 5 bases. CDR3 in DNA: TGTGCCAGCAGCCCCCAAGGACTAGCGGCTAACAATGAGCAGTTCTTC. This encodes CASSPQGLAANNEQFF. The full variable domain, with the rest looked up from reference TRBV11-2 and TRBJ2-1, is EAGVAQSPRYKIIEKRQSVAFWCNPISGHATLYWYQQILGQGPKLLIQFQNNGVVDDSQLPKDRFSAERLKGVDSTLKIQPAKLEDSAVYLCASSPQGLAANNEQFFGPGTRLTVL.

V and J are TRBV30 and TRBJ2-7; 11 nucleotides match TRBD1. Germline V gives CDR1 GTSNPN, CDR2 SVGIG (reference sequence). The CDR3 length is 13 residues. The V gene end was trimmed by 5 bases and the J gene end by 6 bases; junction bases not matched to a gene: 6. CDR3 nucleotides: TGTGCCTGGGACGGACAGGGGGCGGGCGAGCAGTACTTC. Translation gives CAWDGQGAGEQYF. Full variable domain (outside the CDR3, taken from reference TRBV30 and TRBJ2-7): SQTIHQWPATLVQPVGSPLSLECTVEGTSNPNLYWYRQAAGRGLQLLFYSVGIGQISSEVPQNLSASRPQDRQFILSSKKLLLSDSGFYLCAWDGQGAGEQYFGPGTRLTVT.

The V call is TRBV9, the J call TRBJ1-5; 7 nucleotides line up with TRBD1. The germline gives CDR1 SGDLS, CDR2 YYNGEE. With 3 bases clipped from V and 4 bases from J, the junction kept 7 bases outside the gene matches. This CDR3 is built from 15 residues. The CDR3 loop is CASSAHTGANQPQHF. CDR3 nucleotides: TGTGCCAGCAGCGCACATACAGGGGCGAATCAGCCCCAGCATTTT. Looking up the rest from reference TRBV9 and TRBJ1-5 gives the full variable domain: DSGVTQTPKHLITATGQRVTLRCSPRSGDLSVYWYQQSLDQGLQFLIQYYNGEERAKGNILERFSAQQFPDLHSELNLSSLELGDSALYFCASSAHTGANQPQHFGDGTRLSIL.

This clonotype was seen more than once but under ten times. The chain employs TRBV20-1 and TRBJ2-7, with TRBD1 identical over 8 bases. Germline loops: CDR1 DFQATT, CDR2 SNEGSKA (reference sequence). J was trimmed by 6 bases and V by 1 base; bases with no gene match: 11. The CDR3 runs 15 residues. CDR3 DNA sequence: TGCAGTGCTAGAGCGCAACAGGGGGGCAGGGGCGAGCAGTACTTC. Amino acids: CSARAQQGGRGEQYF.

This rearrangement joins TRBV5-3 to TRBJ2-5; 11 nucleotides match TRBD1. TRBV5-3 is flagged as an ORF with uncertain function. The V gene end was trimmed by 9 bases and the J gene end by 5 bases; junction bases not matched to a gene: 6. This CDR3 contains 13 residues. For the CDR3, the DNA is TGTGCCATCCCGGACAGGGGGCAGGAGACCCAGTACTTC. As protein: CAIPDRGQETQYF.

This clonotype has more than one count but fewer than ten. The V gene is TRBV12-3 or TRBV12-4, the J gene TRBJ2-7; 7 bases map to TRBD2. Germline trimming cut 4 bases from V and 5 bases from J; bases unmatched to any gene: 11. The CDR3 is 15 residues long. The CDR3 DNA follows: TGTGCCAGCAGTTCCCTTGGTGGGAGGGGTAACGAGCAGTACTTC. This encodes CASSSLGGRGNEQYF.

At least ten counts were recorded for this clonotype. The chain carries TRBV6-5 and TRBJ1-2, with 9 bases fitting TRBD1. The junction had 7 bases not matched to a gene; V was cut back by 6 bases and J by 8 bases. The CDR3 runs 13 residues. Germline lookup yields CDR1 MNHEY and CDR2 SVGAGI. The CDR3 is CASRLQGAGGYTF. DNA of the CDR3: TGTGCCAGCAGGCTACAGGGGGCGGGAGGCTACACCTTC.

The CDR3 DNA sequence: TGTGCCATCAGTGAGGGTGAGTCCTACGAGCAGTACTTC. This gives the protein CAISEGESYEQYF. The chain recombines TRBV10-3 with TRBJ2-7; D remains ambiguous. V lost 2 bases to trimming and J lost 1 base, with 6 bases between them. The CDR3 extends over 13 amino acids. Germline V CDR1 and CDR2: ENHRY, SYGVKD.

This clonotype was seen at least ten times. This chain uses TRBV24-1 with TRBJ1-1; D gene ambiguous. The CDR3 consists of 14 residues. Germline V gives CDR1 KGHDR, CDR2 SFDVKD. Trimming pared 5 bases from V and 4 bases from J, leaving 13 bases between. The CDR3: CATSVPGSGTEAFF. In DNA, the CDR3 is TGTGCCACCAGTGTTCCGGGGTCGGGCACTGAAGCTTTCTTT.

This clonotype was counted ten times or more. The J gene is TRBJ2-7, the V gene TRBV12-3 or TRBV12-4; 12 nucleotides match TRBD2. Trimming removed 8 bases from V and 6 bases from J; junction bases left unmatched: 8. There are 14 residues in the CDR3. CDR3 sequence (DNA): TGTGCCAGCGGAAGACTAGCGGGAGAAGGCGAGCAGTACTTC. Its protein product is CASGRLAGEGEQYF.

This clonotype was seen at least ten times. The rearrangement joins TRBV7-2 to TRBJ2-7; D is unresolved. The CDR3 covers 13 residues. Trimming took off 5 bases at V and 6 bases at J, with 14 bases between the two ends. Germline CDR1 and CDR2: SGHTA and FQGNSA. CDR3 amino acids: CASSPVARGEQYF. CDR3 DNA sequence: TGTGCCAGCAGCCCGGTGGCCAGAGGCGAGCAGTACTTC.

This clonotype appeared many times. CDR3 sequence (DNA): TGTGCCAGCAGTTCCCCGACTAGCGGTCAAGAGACCCAGTACTTC. It specifies CASSSPTSGQETQYF. V gene TRBV28 combines with J gene TRBJ2-5; 9 bases match TRBD2. The CDR3 runs to 15 residues. The ends lost 4 bases at V and 2 bases at J; junction bases unmatched: 5. Germline CDR1 is MDHEN and CDR2 is SYDVKM.